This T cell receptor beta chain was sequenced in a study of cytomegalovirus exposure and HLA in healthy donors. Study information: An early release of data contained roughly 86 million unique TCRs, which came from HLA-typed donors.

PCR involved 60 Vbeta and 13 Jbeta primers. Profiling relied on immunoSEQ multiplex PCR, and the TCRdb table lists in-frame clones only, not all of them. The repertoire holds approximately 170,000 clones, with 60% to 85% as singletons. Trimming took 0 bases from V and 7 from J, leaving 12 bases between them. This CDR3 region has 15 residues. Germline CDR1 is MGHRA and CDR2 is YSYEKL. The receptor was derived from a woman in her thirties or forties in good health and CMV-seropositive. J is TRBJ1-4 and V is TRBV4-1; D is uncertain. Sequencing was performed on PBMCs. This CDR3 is CASSQDSTVGEKLFF. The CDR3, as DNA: TGCGCCAGCAGCCAAGATAGTACGGTCGGTGAAAAACTGTTTTTT.